Each of the 27 T cell receptor beta chains below was sequenced from the same sample in a study of T cell responses to AZD1222 COVID-19 vaccine. The assay was immunoSEQ multiplex PCR, and TCRdb's table has in-frame clones only and misses some. The repertoire consists of about 110,000 clones, with 80% to 90% occurring once and the leading ten covering less than 4.5%. Sequencing used peripheral blood, obtained 28 days after the second AZD1222 dose. The origin of the receptors is an adult who received the AZD1222 COVID-19 vaccine.

The chain is built from TRBV28 and TRBJ2-3; TRBD2 agrees at 7 bases. The CDR3 sequence is 14 residues long. The germline CDR1 and CDR2 sequences are MDHEN and SYDVKM. Losses at the gene ends were 8 bases for V and 4 bases for J; bases not matched to a gene: 9. In DNA form, the CDR3 reads TGTGCCAGCCTCTTAGCGGGTTTCTCAGATACGCAGTATTTT. It codes for CASLLAGFSDTQYF.

This clone was seen a handful of times. The chain carries TRBV10-1 and TRBJ2-7; TRBD2 matches at 7 bases. The V gene end was trimmed by 10 bases and the J gene end by 0 bases; junction bases not matched to a gene: 9. This CDR3 spans 14 amino acids. Germline CDR1 WNHNN, CDR2 SYGVQD (reference sequence). In DNA form, the CDR3 reads TGCGCCAAAAACCAAGCGGGGAACTCCTACGAGCAGTACTTC. Encoded protein: CAKNQAGNSYEQYF.

This clone was observed a single time. This sequence joins TRBV30 and TRBJ1-5, with D tentatively TRBD1 (5 bases). V lost 3 bases and J lost 11, with 17 bases in between. The germline V gene encodes CDR1 GTSNPN and CDR2 SVGIG (reference sequence). CDR3 length: 13 amino acids. CDR3 sequence reads: CAWRGTGLVTQHF. CDR3 DNA: TGTGCCTGGAGGGGAACAGGTCTCGTAACCCAGCATTTT.

The chain has TRBV6-5 and TRBJ1-1; D gene unclear. The germline V and J ends were trimmed by 5 bases and 3 bases, with 10 bases remaining between them. The CDR3 has 13 residues. Germline CDR1 and CDR2: MNHEY and SVGAGI. CDR3 in DNA: TGTGCCAGCAGTCCCGGACGGCACACTGAAGCTTTCTTT. Its translation: CASSPGRHTEAFF.

This chain links TRBV12-5 with TRBJ1-6; no clear D. The V gene lost 3 bases and the J gene lost 10 bases, with 7 bases spanning the gap. Germline loops: CDR1 LGHNT, CDR2 FRNRAP. This CDR3 is 12 amino acids long. CDR3 bases: TGTGCTAGTGGTTTAGCGGGGTCACCCCTCCACTTT. It is translated as CASGLAGSPLHF.

Worth noting for this clone: Other DNA sequences in this sample translate to the same CDR3. V and J are TRBV19 and TRBJ1-1, with D possibly matching TRBD1 (5 bases). Looked up from germline, CDR1 is LNHDA and CDR2 is SQIVND (reference sequence). The CDR3 is 13 residues long. Between the trimmed V and J ends, which lost 3 bases and 4 bases, there was a span of 9 bases. The DNA of the CDR3 is TGTGCCAGTAGTATCTCTAGGGGCACTGAAGCTTTCTTT. This codes for CASSISRGTEAFF.

This sequence joins TRBV28 and TRBJ1-2; 8 bases line up with TRBD1. This CDR3 has 14 amino acids. V lost 5 bases, J lost 4 bases, and 6 bases stayed unmatched. Germline assignment: CDR1 MDHEN and CDR2 SYDVKM. The CDR3, as DNA: TGTGCCAGCAGTAAGATGGACAGGGTCTATGGCTACACCTTC. The encoded protein is CASSKMDRVYGYTF.

V is TRBV7-2 and J is TRBJ2-1; TRBD1 matches 8 bases. The germline CDR1 and CDR2 sequences are SGHTA and FQGNSA. V lost 3 bases to trimming and J lost 0 bases; unmatched junction nucleotides: 10. This CDR3 has 18 amino acids. CDR3 loop: CASSFLRDRSSSYNEQFF. In DNA form, the CDR3 reads TGTGCCAGCAGCTTCCTCCGGGACAGGAGTTCCTCCTACAATGAGCAGTTCTTC.

The chain combines TRBV12-3 or TRBV12-4 with TRBJ1-2; D not certain. CDR3 length: 13 residues. V was trimmed by 7 bases and J by 3 bases, leaving 12 bases between them. The CDR3, as DNA: TGTGCCAGCACCGAAGGACCAGACTATGGCTACACCTTC. It specifies CASTEGPDYGYTF.

This clone was recorded once. The chain joins TRBV4-3 to TRBJ1-2; possible D gene TRBD1, 5 bases. Trimming removed 3 bases at V and 6 bases at J, with 14 bases between. Germline values: CDR1 LGHNA, CDR2 YSLEER. The CDR3 sequence is 14 residues long. The CDR3 region has the DNA TGCGCCAGCAGCCAGCATGAGGGGTCGGATGGCTACACCTTC. It translates to CASSQHEGSDGYTF.

This chain links TRBV6-1 with TRBJ1-6; D remains ambiguous. The V end was cut by 3 bases, the J end by 4 bases, with 10 bases between. Germline CDR1 MNHNS, CDR2 SASEGT. This CDR3 is built from 15 residues. The CDR3: CASSESRFYNSPLHF. Here the CDR3 DNA reads TGTGCCAGCAGTGAGTCGAGATTTTATAATTCACCCCTCCACTTT.

The rearrangement joins TRBV5-8 to TRBJ1-3; D gene uncertain. Trimming took off 4 bases at V and 0 bases at J, with 11 bases between the two ends. CDR1 and CDR2 (germline): SGHTS, YDEGEE. This CDR3 has 15 residues. The CDR3: CASSTGVRSGNTIYF. The CDR3 DNA reads TGTGCCAGCAGCACCGGGGTCCGCTCTGGAAACACCATATATTTT.

The V and J genes are TRBV21-1 and TRBJ2-2; TRBD1 reflects the table's D call only, with no check against the DNA. TRBV21-1 counts as a pseudogene. CDR3 length: 15 amino acids. The CDR3 protein is CASSKGQGNTGELFF. CDR3 DNA sequence: TGTGCCAGCAGCAAAGGACAGGGGAACACCGGGGAGCTGTTTTTT.

The chain combines TRBV18 with TRBJ1-3; perhaps TRBD1 as D (5 bases). Germline V CDR1 and CDR2: KGHSH, LQKENI. The CDR3 has 16 amino acids. Deletions cut 5 bases from V and 0 bases from J, with 14 bases between. The CDR3 loop reads CASSTGPTSSGNTIYF. The CDR3 nucleotides are TGTGCCAGCTCAACGGGACCTACAAGCTCTGGAAACACCATATATTTT.

V is TRBV9 and J is TRBJ2-3, with 10 bases fitting TRBD1. J was trimmed by 2 bases and V by 4 bases; bases with no gene match: 10. The germline gives CDR1 SGDLS, CDR2 YYNGEE. The CDR3 runs to 17 residues. CDR3 in amino acids: CASSHSPTGGDTDTQYF. In DNA form, the CDR3 reads TGTGCCAGCAGCCACTCTCCGACAGGGGGCGACACAGATACGCAGTATTTT.

The rearrangement links TRBV30 to TRBJ1-2; possible D gene TRBD1, 6 bases. CDR1 is GTSNPN and CDR2 is SVGIG in the germline V gene (reference sequence). V gave up 5 bases and J gave up 7 bases, with 11 bases separating them. The CDR3 is 11 amino acids. This CDR3 reads CAWDQGFGYTF. DNA of the CDR3: TGTGCCTGGGACCAGGGGTTTGGCTACACCTTC.

This clone was found once. This chain joins TRBV10-2 and TRBJ1-1; 8 nucleotides agree with TRBD1. Germline loops: CDR1 WSHSY, CDR2 SAAADI. The CDR3 extends over 13 amino acids. J was trimmed by 4 bases and V by 2 bases; bases with no gene match: 0. CDR3 sequence (DNA): TGCGCCAGCAGTGAGACAGGGGGCACTGAAGCTTTCTTT. Encoded protein: CASSETGGTEAFF.

This clone has more than one count but fewer than ten. The J gene is TRBJ1-2, the V gene TRBV6-2 or TRBV6-3; D is unclear. Germline values: CDR1 MNHEY, CDR2 SVGEGT. The CDR3 is 12 amino acids. V was pared by 0 bases and J by 7 bases, with 6 bases between. The CDR3 coding sequence is TGTGCCAGCAGTTACTCGTCAGTTGGCTACACCTTC. Amino acids: CASSYSSVGYTF.

The V and J genes are TRBV5-1 and TRBJ1-2; D perhaps matches TRBD1 (6 bases). The ends were cut back, 6 bases at V and 4 bases at J, with 10 bases in the middle. The CDR3 is made up of 12 amino acids. CDR1 SGHRS and CDR2 YFSETQ come from the germline V gene. CDR3 coding DNA: TGCGCCAGCAACAGGGCCGTCTATGGCTACACCTTC. The encoded protein is CASNRAVYGYTF.

The chain employs TRBV19 and TRBJ2-3, with D uncertain. V was pared by 7 bases and J by 0 bases, with 11 bases between. CDR3 length equals 14 residues. Germline assignment: CDR1 LNHDA and CDR2 SQIVND (reference sequence). The CDR3 region is CASKERPSTDTQYF. In DNA form, the CDR3 reads TGTGCCAGTAAGGAGCGACCTAGCACAGATACGCAGTATTTT.

This clone occurred once. The V call is TRBV6-5, the J call TRBJ2-7; 8 nucleotides match TRBD1. This CDR3 region has 13 residues. CDR1 and CDR2 (germline): MNHEY, SVGAGI. V was pared by 8 bases and J by 7 bases, with 10 bases of the junction left unmatched. The CDR3 sequence: CASGLNRGWEQYF. The CDR3 region has the DNA TGTGCCAGCGGCTTAAACAGGGGGTGGGAGCAGTACTTC.

The V call is TRBV19, the J call TRBJ1-5; D remains ambiguous. V lost 7 bases to trimming and J lost 3 bases, with 10 bases between them. The CDR3 consists of 13 residues. Germline CDR1 is LNHDA and CDR2 is SQIVND (reference sequence). CDR3 DNA sequence: TGTGCCAGTACTCGGGTCCCCAATCAGCCCCAGCATTTT. Its protein product is CASTRVPNQPQHF.

This clone appeared once. The chain links TRBV19 to TRBJ1-2; D gene uncertain. This CDR3 comprises 11 residues. Trimming stripped 9 bases from V and 3 bases from J, with 8 bases between. Per the germline V gene, CDR1 is LNHDA and CDR2 is SQIVND (reference sequence). The CDR3 DNA follows: TGTGCCAGCCTGACATACTATGGCTACACCTTC. It translates to CASLTYYGYTF. Drawing the rest from reference TRBV19 and TRBJ1-2, the complete variable domain is DGGITQSPKYLFRKEGQNVTLSCEQNLNHDAMYWYRQDPGQGLRLIYYSQIVNDFQKGDIAEGYSVSREKKESFPLTVTSAQKNPTAFYLCASLTYYGYTFGSGTRLTVV.

This chain links TRBV7-3 with TRBJ2-1; TRBD1 matches at 8 bases. CDR3 length: 13 residues. The J segment lost 8 bases and the V segment lost 5 bases, leaving 5 bases of the junction unmatched. CDR1 SGHTA and CDR2 FQGTGA come from the germline V gene. The chain's CDR3 is CASSATGAHEQFF. In DNA, the CDR3 is TGTGCCAGCAGCGCGACAGGGGCTCATGAGCAGTTCTTC. Filled out from reference TRBV7-3 and TRBJ2-1, the complete variable domain reads GAGVSQTPSNKVTEKGKYVELRCDPISGHTALYWYRQSLGQGPEFLIYFQGTGAADDSGLPNDRFFAVRPEGSVSTLKIQRTERGDSAVYLCASSATGAHEQFFGPGTRLTVL.

The rearrangement joins TRBV19 to TRBJ1-3; 7 bases align to TRBD1. The germline V gene has CDR1 LNHDA and CDR2 SQIVND (reference sequence). V lost 3 bases to trimming and J lost 2 bases; unmatched junction nucleotides: 1. The length of the CDR3 is 14 residues. CDR3 coding DNA: TGTGCCAGTAGTATGACAGGGACTGGAAACACCATATATTTT. This encodes CASSMTGTGNTIYF.

This clone was observed a single time. V gene TRBV28 combines with J gene TRBJ2-2, with 8 nucleotides matching TRBD2. Germline V gene data show CDR1 as MDHEN and CDR2 as SYDVKM. V lost 2 bases, J lost 0 bases, and 2 bases stayed unmatched. This CDR3 spans 16 amino acids. The CDR3 sequence: CASSLTSGPNTGELFF. CDR3 sequence (DNA): TGTGCCAGCAGTTTAACTAGCGGCCCGAACACCGGGGAGCTGTTTTTT.

This clone was found once. At the DNA level, this CDR3 is encoded by other sequences in the same sample as well. This sequence joins TRBV6-5 and TRBJ1-5; 7 bases are shared with TRBD1. CDR3 length equals 14 residues. The V segment lost 5 bases and the J segment 2 bases; nucleotides outside the gene matches: 3. CDR1 and CDR2 (germline): MNHEY, SVGAGI. CDR3 coding DNA: TGTGCCAGCAGTCCCGGGACAGGCAATCAGCCCCAGCATTTT. This encodes CASSPGTGNQPQHF.